The rows below give T cell receptor beta chains drawn from one sample of a study of cytomegalovirus exposure and HLA in healthy donors. Some clones are missing from TCRdb's copy, which holds only in-frame ones; the method was immunoSEQ multiplex PCR. The sample yields 150,000 to 200,000 clones, around 86% seen once. The sequenced material came from PBMCs. These receptors were taken from a woman between 18 and 29 years old in good health and CMV-seronegative. Both conserved end residues are trimmed from each CDR3.

V gene	J gene	CDR3 protein
TRBV6-5	-	ASSYRNEQY
TRBV9	TRBJ1-5	ASSGEGQLQH
TRBV4-1	TRBJ2-7	ASRADSSYEQY
TRBV6-6	TRBJ2-1	ASSPATINEQF
TRBV2	TRBJ1-2	ASSAQGALNYGYT
TRBV28	TRBJ2-3	ASSLRSYTDTQY
TRBV7-2	TRBJ2-7	ASSLEVGEQY
TRBV6-4	TRBJ1-2	ASRTGTPNYGYT
TRBV28	TRBJ2-7	ASRWDSSSYEQY
TRBV6-6	TRBJ1-1	ASSAPGQENTEAF
TRBV6-1	TRBJ2-2	ASQGGPGELF
TRBV2	TRBJ2-7	ASNTGGVEQY
TRBV7-9	TRBJ1-2	ASSFVTGGGYT
TRBV5-4	TRBJ2-1	ASSSTGGREQF
TRBV5-4	TRBJ2-1	ASSLSGGGRDEQF
TRBV18	TRBJ2-7	ASSPEWAGQGPYEQY
TRBV25-1	TRBJ2-1	ASIGGLAANEQF
TRBV6-5	TRBJ2-7	ASSTGTGAYEQY
TRBV2	TRBJ2-5	ASKAGGQETQY
TRBV4-1	TRBJ1-1	ASNLGGGNTEAF
TRBV5-4	TRBJ2-3	ASSEGHRTDTQY
TRBV13	TRBJ2-3	ASSLPSGGTSTDTQY
TRBV13	TRBJ1-4	ASSLQGAGEKLF
TRBV7-2	TRBJ2-2	ASSLESAINTGELF
TRBV5-1	TRBJ2-5	ASSLAGSQETQY
TRBV27	-	ASSLFGGSSYEQY
TRBV27	TRBJ2-1	ASAWALTAYNEQF
TRBV4-1	TRBJ2-7	ASSRKTGPAYEQY
TRBV11-3	TRBJ1-1	ASSLNMGSGTEAF
TRBV5-1	TRBJ2-3	ASSLAGVRTDTQY
TRBV7-9	TRBJ2-7	ASSWPSGTGPPSSYEQY
TRBV4-3	TRBJ2-1	ASSQRSGREGSYNEQF
TRBV21-1	TRBJ1-1	AIPGNTEAF
TRBV2	TRBJ1-2	ASSERTTNYGYT
TRBV5-1	TRBJ1-2	ASTSGQGNYGYT
TRBV2	TRBJ2-3	ASRTPLSLVGILTDTQY
TRBV9	TRBJ2-1	ASSVGSVGLAVYNEQF
TRBV5-6	TRBJ1-4	ASSLGTGFKNEKLF
TRBV7-9	TRBJ2-2	ASSSLTSVGTGELF
TRBV7-9	TRBJ2-4	ASSFQGASKNIQY